Sequencing of this T cell receptor beta chain was carried out in a study of shared clonotypes between healthy human individuals. Per the germline V gene, CDR1 is LNHDA and CDR2 is SQIVND (reference sequence). CDR3 length: 13 amino acids. Trimming shortened V by 4 bases and J by 5 bases, and 10 bases separated the two germline ends. The repertoire was sequenced with immunoSEQ multiplex PCR; TCRdb's copy has only in-frame clones and lacks some. The sample contains 400,000 to 600,000 clones, 70% to 80% of which appear only once. V is TRBV19 and J is TRBJ2-3, with D perhaps matching TRBD2 (5 bases). This TCR was recovered from a woman aged 40 to 50 in good health. Some clones in this sample may be carry-over from other donors' samples. The specimen was PBMCs. The CDR3 region is CASSTGMKDTQYF. For the CDR3, the DNA is TGTGCCAGTAGTACCGGGATGAAAGATACGCAGTATTTT. The complete variable domain, with remaining parts taken from reference TRBV19 and TRBJ2-3, reads DGGITQSPKYLFRKEGQNVTLSCEQNLNHDAMYWYRQDPGQGLRLIYYSQIVNDFQKGDIAEGYSVSREKKESFPLTVTSAQKNPTAFYLCASSTGMKDTQYFGPGTRLTVL.